Sequencing of this T cell receptor (beta chain) was carried out in a study of regulatory T cells in long-lasting Graves disease. About the research overall: Prior antithyroid drug treatment in newly diagnosed Graves' patients lasted under 3 months. The study, taken as a whole, reports: Favored usage of TRBV28, TRBJ1-2 and TRBJ2-5 was recorded in persistent disease. Persistent-disease Graves' patients showed less TCR diversity than new cases.

The V end lost 4 bases, the J end lost 2 bases, and 6 bases lay between the germline ends. Germline CDR1 and CDR2: SQVTM and ANQGSEA. This CDR3 has 12 residues. This clonotype was seen a handful of times. Antigen unknown. Libraries of TCR beta came from iRepertoire HTBI primers plus Arm-PCR of CDR3 regions. TCRdb called the multiplex PCR reads again in MiXCR, with one record for every CDR3 protein. Altogether 420,000 or so distinct CDR3 sequences are present, 15% to 20% being singletons, with the ten largest covering around 23%. Time point noted: newly diagnosed GD, antithyroid drugs for less than 3 months. PBMC-extracted RNA yielded the TCR library. These data also formed part of another study, on T cells in Graves' hyperthyroidism and ophthalmopathy. According to that study: TCR CDR3 regions were first amplified by RT-PCR with HTBI primers.

The sample was peripheral blood mononuclear cells (PBMCs), taken at new diagnosis, from a patient treated with antithyroid drugs. The chain joins TRBV29-1 to TRBJ1-3; D not certain. The sequence came from a woman younger than 30 with Graves disease. This CDR3 is CSVAIAGNTIYF. CDR3 coding DNA: TGCAGCGTTGCCATAGCTGGAAACACCATATATTTT.